These 22 T cell receptor beta chains originate from one sample sequenced in a study of beta chain features in type 1 diabetes. For these TCRs, the target antigens are not known. The study reverse transcribed the entire isolated RNA, so it sequenced expressed TCRB transcripts. Generated by immunoSEQ multiplex PCR, the TCRdb table keeps only in-frame clones and is missing some. This table has about 650,000 clones, 12% appearing once. Overall study results and limits: Shorter TCRB CDR3s, moderately but significantly so, were found in Type 1 diabetes patients in all four CD4+ subsets.

The specimen sequenced was naive CD4+ T cells from blood. Receptors were obtained from a man younger than 45 with type 1 diabetes.

This clone was seen more than once but under ten times. The J gene is TRBJ2-4, the V gene TRBV7-2, with D possibly being TRBD2 (6 bases). The V gene's germline CDR1 is SGHTA and CDR2 FQGNSA. The CDR3 extends over 15 amino acids. Trimming left V 6 bases short and J 2 bases short, with 14 bases between. The CDR3 coding sequence is TGTGCCAGCAGTCCCGGGGGAGGAACCAAAAACATTCAGTACTTC. This codes for CASSPGGGTKNIQYF.

As regards this clone: The same CDR3 also results from other DNA sequences found in this sample. The gene calls are TRBV27 and TRBJ2-7; D is undetermined. The CDR3 is made up of 12 amino acids. V dropped 6 bases and J dropped 0 bases, with 6 bases sitting between them. Germline assignment: CDR1 MNHEY and CDR2 SMNVEV (reference sequence). CDR3: CASRSYSYEQYF. DNA for the CDR3: TGTGCCAGCAGGTCTTACTCCTACGAGCAGTACTTC.

This clone was recorded a few times. The J gene is TRBJ2-7, the V gene TRBV7-2, with D tentatively TRBD2 (5 bases). The length of the CDR3 is 13 residues. CDR1 and CDR2 (germline): SGHTA, FQGNSA. V gave up 2 bases and J gave up 4 bases, with 9 bases separating them. The CDR3 DNA is TGTGCCAGCAGCTTAATTTCGGGGTACGAGCAGTACTTC. Its translation is CASSLISGYEQYF.

This clone was counted a few times. The chain couples TRBV11-2 to TRBJ2-7, with a possible D match to TRBD1 (6 bases). Germline V gene lookup returns CDR1 SGHAT and CDR2 FQNNGV. V lost 2 bases and J lost 0, with 8 bases in between. The CDR3 spans 14 residues. CDR3 residues: CASSLSRGSYEQYF. The CDR3 region has the DNA TGTGCCAGCAGCTTAAGCAGGGGCTCCTACGAGCAGTACTTC.

As concerns this clone: This sample includes further DNA sequences coding for the same CDR3. This chain links TRBV2 with TRBJ2-6; the D is unclear. CDR1 is SNHLY and CDR2 is FYNNEI in the germline V gene. The CDR3 is 14 amino acids. V lost 3 bases, J lost 1 base, and 4 bases lay in between. The CDR3, as DNA: TGTGCCAGCAGTGACCCTTCTGGGGCCAACGTCCTGACTTTC. Translating gives CASSDPSGANVLTF.

This clone was counted a few times. This rearrangement joins TRBV7-2 to TRBJ2-3, with D maybe TRBD1 (6 bases). Germline CDR1 reads SGHTA; CDR2 reads FQGNSA. Trimming removed 5 bases at V and 9 bases at J, with 15 bases between. The CDR3 covers 13 residues. CDR3 nucleotides: TGTGCCAGCAGCGAACAGGGAAGACGGACGCAGTATTTT. Residues: CASSEQGRRTQYF.

This clone was detected a few times. The chain uses TRBV28 and TRBJ2-1, with 11 bases fitting TRBD2. Germline V CDR1 and CDR2: MDHEN, SYDVKM. V lost 6 bases, J lost 2 bases, and 6 bases stayed unmatched. CDR3 length equals 16 residues. The CDR3 DNA reads as TGTGCCAGCAGCCTCCTAGCGGGGGGAACCTACAATGAGCAGTTCTTC. Its translation is CASSLLAGGTYNEQFF.

This clone was seen more than once but under ten times. The sample holds other DNA sequences that translate to the same CDR3. This rearrangement joins TRBV7-2 to TRBJ1-2; maybe TRBD1 (5 bases). The V end lost 5 bases, the J end lost 2 bases, and 9 bases lay between the germline ends. Germline CDR1 and CDR2: SGHTA and FQGNSA. The CDR3 covers 13 residues. The CDR3: CASSPDSNYGYTF. The CDR3, as DNA: TGTGCCAGCAGCCCAGACAGCAACTATGGCTACACCTTC.

This rearrangement joins TRBV2 to TRBJ2-1; D is ambiguous. The CDR3 contains 10 residues. Germline-derived CDR1 and CDR2 are SNHLY and FYNNEI. Between the trimmed V and J ends, which lost 1 base and 9 bases, there was a span of 1 base. The CDR3 spells CASSEGEQFF. The CDR3 nucleotides are TGTGCCAGCAGTGAAGGTGAGCAGTTCTTC.

V and J are TRBV28 and TRBJ1-2; 8 positions match TRBD1. The CDR3 is made up of 11 amino acids. Looked up from germline, CDR1 is MDHEN and CDR2 is SYDVKM. Germline trimming cut 6 bases from V and 7 bases from J; bases unmatched to any gene: 1. The CDR3 nucleotides are TGTGCCAGCAGAGACAGGGGTGGCTACACCTTC. Translated: CASRDRGGYTF.

The J gene is TRBJ2-7, the V gene TRBV29-1; no clear D gene. Trimming took off 7 bases at V and 2 bases at J, with 21 bases between the two ends. Per the germline V gene, CDR1 is SQVTM and CDR2 is ANQGSEA. There are 15 residues in the CDR3. The CDR3 sequence: CSASTQVFGTYEQYF. In DNA form, the CDR3 reads TGCAGCGCCTCCACCCAGGTCTTTGGCACCTACGAGCAGTACTTC.

This clone was picked up a small number of times. V and J are TRBV5-4 and TRBJ2-7, with 7 positions matching TRBD1. Germline lookup yields CDR1 SGHNT and CDR2 YYREEE (reference sequence). The CDR3 runs 14 residues. The junction had 7 bases not matched to a gene; V was cut back by 5 bases and J by 2 bases. This CDR3 is CASRNVTGTYEQYF. The CDR3 region has the DNA TGTGCCAGCAGAAACGTGACAGGGACCTACGAGCAGTACTTC.

This CDR3 is CASSTFRGDAYEQYF. DNA for the CDR3: TGTGCCAGCAGCACATTCCGAGGGGACGCCTACGAGCAGTACTTC. The V call is TRBV5-4, the J call TRBJ2-7; D tentatively fits TRBD1 or TRBD2 (5 bases each). CDR1 SGHNT and CDR2 YYREEE come from the germline V gene (reference sequence). The CDR3 length is 15 residues. V was clipped by 4 bases and J by 2 bases, with 16 bases between them.

Comment on this clone: The germline gene is not matched at one end of the junction; a read error may be the cause. The chain couples TRBV28 to TRBJ2-2; D is unclear. Germline V CDR1 and CDR2: MDHEN, SYDVKM. This CDR3 region has 15 residues. CDR3 protein: CASSLRAPKTGELFF. For the CDR3, the DNA is TGTGCCAGCAGTTTAAGGGCCCCGAAGACCGGGGAGCTGTTTTTT.

The V call is TRBV7-2, the J call TRBJ2-2; D is uncertain. Germline CDR1 reads SGHTA; CDR2 reads FQGNSA. This CDR3 has 13 amino acids. The V gene lost 8 bases and the J gene lost 6 bases, with 13 bases spanning the gap. CDR3 nucleotides: TGTGCCAGCGGCCCCGGTTGGTCCGGGGAGCTGTTTTTT. It encodes CASGPGWSGELFF.

The rearrangement links TRBV19 to TRBJ1-5; possible D gene TRBD1, 6 bases. Germline values: CDR1 LNHDA, CDR2 SQIVND (reference sequence). This CDR3 has 15 amino acids. V was trimmed by 6 bases and J by 4 bases, leaving 16 bases between them. CDR3 bases: TGTGCCAGTAGGCCAACTGGGACACCGAATCAGCCCCAGCATTTT. This codes for CASRPTGTPNQPQHF.

This rearrangement joins TRBV11-2 to TRBJ2-2; no reliable D call. The CDR3 loop spans 15 amino acids. Germline V gene lookup returns CDR1 SGHAT and CDR2 FQNNGV. With 5 bases removed from V and 6 bases from J, the gap between germline ends came to 16 bases. The CDR3 DNA reads as TGTGCCAGCAGCCGAGCAGATCCAGCCGCCGGGGAGCTGTTTTTT. Amino acid sequence: CASSRADPAAGELFF.

DNA of the CDR3: TGTGCCAGCAGCTTCGGTAGCGGGGGCAGTGATACGCAGTATTTT. It yields the protein CASSFGSGGSDTQYF. The rearrangement uses TRBV7-2 and TRBJ2-3; TRBD2 matches at 9 bases. This CDR3 spans 15 amino acids. Germline V gene sequence: CDR1 SGHTA, CDR2 FQGNSA. V shed 3 bases, J shed 6 bases, and the junction held 7 bases outside the gene matches.

The rearrangement uses TRBV28 and TRBJ2-7, with 7 positions matching TRBD2. Germline V gene lookup returns CDR1 MDHEN and CDR2 SYDVKM. Trimming took 10 bases from V and 5 from J; bases not matched to a gene: 11. The CDR3 spans 13 residues. The CDR3 DNA reads TGTGCCACCCAAACCCGGGGGGTGGACGAGCAGTACTTC. It specifies CATQTRGVDEQYF.

Notes on this clone: This specimen includes other DNA sequences encoding the same CDR3. The J gene is TRBJ2-5, the V gene TRBV18; 10 bases align to TRBD1. The CDR3 consists of 14 residues. The V segment lost 6 bases and the J segment 3 bases; nucleotides outside the gene matches: 4. Germline CDR1 KGHSH, CDR2 LQKENI. The CDR3 is CASSPGTGEETQYF. The CDR3 region has the DNA TGTGCCAGCTCTCCCGGGACAGGGGAAGAGACCCAGTACTTC.

The chain carries TRBV6-1 and TRBJ2-1; D perhaps matches TRBD1 (5 bases). From germline, CDR1 is MNHNS and CDR2 SASEGT. The CDR3 consists of 13 residues. V was shortened by 2 bases and J by 5 bases, with 7 bases between the two germline ends. CDR3 coding DNA: TGTGCCAGCAGTGAACGACAGCACAATGAGCAGTTCTTC. It yields the protein CASSERQHNEQFF.

The rearrangement uses TRBV6-1 and TRBJ1-5; D remains unclear. The V and J ends lost 3 bases and 5 bases respectively, with 14 bases between them. This CDR3 is built from 15 residues. Germline V gene sequence: CDR1 MNHNS, CDR2 SASEGT. CDR3: CASSDQAEWDQPQHF. The CDR3 nucleotides read TGTGCCAGCAGTGACCAGGCCGAGTGGGATCAGCCCCAGCATTTT.